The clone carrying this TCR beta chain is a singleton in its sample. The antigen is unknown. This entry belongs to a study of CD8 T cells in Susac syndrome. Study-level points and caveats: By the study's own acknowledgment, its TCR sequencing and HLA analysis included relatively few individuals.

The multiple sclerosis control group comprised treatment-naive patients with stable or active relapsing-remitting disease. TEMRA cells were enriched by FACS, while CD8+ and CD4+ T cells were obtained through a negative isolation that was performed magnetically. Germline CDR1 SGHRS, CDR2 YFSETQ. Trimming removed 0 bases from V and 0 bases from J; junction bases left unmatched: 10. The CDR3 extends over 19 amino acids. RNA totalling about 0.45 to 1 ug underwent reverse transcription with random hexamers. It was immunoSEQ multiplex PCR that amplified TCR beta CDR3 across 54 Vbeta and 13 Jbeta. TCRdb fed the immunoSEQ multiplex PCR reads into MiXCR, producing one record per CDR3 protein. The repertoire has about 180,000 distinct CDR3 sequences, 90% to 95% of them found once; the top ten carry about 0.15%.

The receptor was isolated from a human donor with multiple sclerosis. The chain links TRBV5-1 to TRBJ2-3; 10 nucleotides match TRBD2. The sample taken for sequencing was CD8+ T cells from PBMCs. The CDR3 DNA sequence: TGCGCCAGCAGCTTGGGGATCTCAGCGGGAGGGAAAAGCACAGATACGCAGTATTTT. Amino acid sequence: CASSLGISAGGKSTDTQYF.